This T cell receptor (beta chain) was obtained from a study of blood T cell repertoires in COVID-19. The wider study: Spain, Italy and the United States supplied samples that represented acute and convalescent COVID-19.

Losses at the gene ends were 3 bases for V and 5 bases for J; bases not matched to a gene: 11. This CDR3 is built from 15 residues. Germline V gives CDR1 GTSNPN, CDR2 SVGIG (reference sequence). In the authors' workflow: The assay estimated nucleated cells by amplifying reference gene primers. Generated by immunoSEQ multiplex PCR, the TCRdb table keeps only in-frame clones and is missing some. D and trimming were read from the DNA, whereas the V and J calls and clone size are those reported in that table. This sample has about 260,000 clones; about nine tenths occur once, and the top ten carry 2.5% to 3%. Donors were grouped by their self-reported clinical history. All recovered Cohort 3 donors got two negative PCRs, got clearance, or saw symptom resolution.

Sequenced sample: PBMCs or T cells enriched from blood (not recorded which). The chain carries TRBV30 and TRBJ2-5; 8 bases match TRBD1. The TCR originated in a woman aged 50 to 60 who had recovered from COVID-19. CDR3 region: CAWSGKNRGMETQYF. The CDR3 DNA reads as TGTGCCTGGAGCGGGAAAAACAGGGGGATGGAGACCCAGTACTTC.